Sequencing of this TCR beta chain was carried out in a study of blood T cell repertoires in COVID-19. Study at large: Acute-phase and convalescent COVID-19 samples originated in the United States, Italy and Spain.

Germline CDR1 SGHVS, CDR2 FNYEAQ. Trimming took off 4 bases at V and 5 bases at J, with 23 bases between the two ends. This CDR3 spans 17 amino acids. In the source study's methods: Amplification with reference gene primers provided the estimates of nucleated cell counts. The repertoire was sequenced with immunoSEQ multiplex PCR; TCRdb's copy has only in-frame clones and lacks some. For V, J and clone size, that table is used; D and trimming come from the DNA. The table has about 62,000 clones, around 86% seen once. The V gene is TRBV7-6, the J gene TRBJ2-5; D is possibly TRBD1 (7 bases). The source material was peripheral blood. The sequence derives from a woman at least 80 years old with acute or convalescent COVID-19. CDR3: CASSSTPTRGRRETQYF. Written as DNA, the CDR3 is TGTGCCAGCAGCTCGACCCCGACTAGGGGGCGCCGCGAGACCCAGTACTTC.